The T cell receptor beta chain under discussion was sequenced for a study of cytomegalovirus exposure and HLA in healthy donors. The CDR3 sequence is 16 residues long. CDR1 is MDHEN and CDR2 is SYDVKM in the germline V gene. V gave up 4 bases and J gave up 0 bases, with 13 bases separating them. The PCR had 60 Vbeta and 13 Jbeta primers. TCRdb's table, derived via immunoSEQ multiplex PCR, lists solely in-frame clones and lacks some. The sample shows under 300,000 clones, over 70% of them seen only once. Sequences were obtained from PBMCs. This sequence was found in a woman in her sixties in good health and CMV-seropositive. The chain recombines TRBV28 with TRBJ2-4; maybe TRBD1 (5 bases). In DNA, the CDR3 is TGTGCCAGCAGTTCGGACACCCTGCTAGCCAAAAACATTCAGTACTTC. Amino acid sequence: CASSSDTLLAKNIQYF.